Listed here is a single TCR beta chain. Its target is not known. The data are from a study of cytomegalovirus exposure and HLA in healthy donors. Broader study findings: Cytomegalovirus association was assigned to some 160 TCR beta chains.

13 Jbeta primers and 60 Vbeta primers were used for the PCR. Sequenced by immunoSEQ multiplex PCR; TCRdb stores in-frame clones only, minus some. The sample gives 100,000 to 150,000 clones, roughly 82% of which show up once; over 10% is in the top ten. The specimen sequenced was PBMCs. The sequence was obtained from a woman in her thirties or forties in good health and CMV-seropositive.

CDR3 loop: CASYGTGGTGETQYF. The DNA for the CDR3 is TGCGCCAGTTACGGGACAGGGGGAACGGGAGAGACCCAGTACTTC. This chain uses TRBV5-1 with TRBJ2-5, with 11 bases matching TRBD1. CDR3 length: 15 residues. After removal of 8 bases from V and 4 bases from J, the junction contained 10 bases not matched to a gene. Germline CDR1 and CDR2: SGHRS and YFSETQ. The whole variable domain, remainder taken from reference TRBV5-1 and TRBJ2-5, is KAGVTQTPRYLIKTRGQQVTLSCSPISGHRSVSWYQQTPGQGLQFLFEYFSETQRNKGNFPGRFSGRQFSNSRSEMNVSTLELGDSALYLCASYGTGGTGETQYFGPGTRLLVL.